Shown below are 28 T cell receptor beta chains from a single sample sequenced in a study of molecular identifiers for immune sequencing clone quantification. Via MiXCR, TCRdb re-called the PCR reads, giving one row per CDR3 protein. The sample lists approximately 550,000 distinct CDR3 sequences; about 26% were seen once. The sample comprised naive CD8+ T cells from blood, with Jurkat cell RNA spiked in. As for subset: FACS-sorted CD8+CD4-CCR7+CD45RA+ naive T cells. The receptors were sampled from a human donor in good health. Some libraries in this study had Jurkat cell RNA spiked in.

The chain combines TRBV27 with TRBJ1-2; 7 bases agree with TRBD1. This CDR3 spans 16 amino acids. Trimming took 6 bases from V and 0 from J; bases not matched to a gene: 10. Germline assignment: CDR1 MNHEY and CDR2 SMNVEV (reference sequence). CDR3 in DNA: TGTGCCAGCAGCCTCCAGGGGGGGAGGCCTAACTATGGCTACACCTTC. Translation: CASSLQGGRPNYGYTF.

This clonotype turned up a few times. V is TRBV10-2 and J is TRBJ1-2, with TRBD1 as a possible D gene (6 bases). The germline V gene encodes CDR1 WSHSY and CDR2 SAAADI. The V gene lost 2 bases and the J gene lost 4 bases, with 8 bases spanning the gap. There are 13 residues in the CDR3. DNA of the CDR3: TGCGCCAGCAGTGAGGGACAGTCCTATGGCTACACCTTC. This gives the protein CASSEGQSYGYTF.

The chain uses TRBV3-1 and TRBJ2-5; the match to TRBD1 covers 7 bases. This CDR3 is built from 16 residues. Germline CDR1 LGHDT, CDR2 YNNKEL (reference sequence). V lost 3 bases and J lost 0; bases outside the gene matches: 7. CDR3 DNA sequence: TGTGCCAGCAGCCAGGGCGTCGACAGGGACCAAGAGACCCAGTACTTC. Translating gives CASSQGVDRDQETQYF.

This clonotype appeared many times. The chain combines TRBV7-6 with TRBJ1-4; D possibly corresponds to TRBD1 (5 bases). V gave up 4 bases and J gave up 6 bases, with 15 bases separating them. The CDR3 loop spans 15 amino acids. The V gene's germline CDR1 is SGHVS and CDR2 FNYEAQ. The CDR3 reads CASSSRSGQDEKLFF. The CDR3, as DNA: TGTGCCAGCAGCTCAAGATCAGGGCAGGATGAAAAACTGTTTTTT.

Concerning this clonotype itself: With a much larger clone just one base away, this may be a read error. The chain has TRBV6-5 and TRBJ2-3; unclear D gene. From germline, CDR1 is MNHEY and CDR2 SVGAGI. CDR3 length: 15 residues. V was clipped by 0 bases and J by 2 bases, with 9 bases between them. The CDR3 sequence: CASSYSSRLTDTQYF. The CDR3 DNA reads TGTGCCAGCAGTTACTCGAGCAGGCTCACAGATACGCAGTATTTT.

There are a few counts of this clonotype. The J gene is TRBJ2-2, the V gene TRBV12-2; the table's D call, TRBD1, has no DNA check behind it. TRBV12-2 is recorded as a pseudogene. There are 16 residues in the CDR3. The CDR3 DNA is TGTGCAAGTCGCTCCAGGGACGCCCGCGGGGCCGGGGAGCTGTTTTTT. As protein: CASRSRDARGAGELFF.

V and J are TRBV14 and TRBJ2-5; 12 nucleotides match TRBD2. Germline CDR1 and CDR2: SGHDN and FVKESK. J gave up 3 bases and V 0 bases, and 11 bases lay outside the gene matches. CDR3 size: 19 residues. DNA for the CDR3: TGTGCCAGCAGCCAAGACTACGGACTAGCGGGGACGCAAAAAGAGACCCAGTACTTC. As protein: CASSQDYGLAGTQKETQYF.

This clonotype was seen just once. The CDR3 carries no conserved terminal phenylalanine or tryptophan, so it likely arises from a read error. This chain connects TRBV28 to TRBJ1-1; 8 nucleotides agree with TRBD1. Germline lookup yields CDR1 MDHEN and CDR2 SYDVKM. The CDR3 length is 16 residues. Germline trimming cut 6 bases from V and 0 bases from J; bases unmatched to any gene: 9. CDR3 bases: TGTGCCAGCAGGGCGGGACAGGTGGAAATGAACACTGAAGCTTTCCTT. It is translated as CASRAGQVEMNTEAFL.

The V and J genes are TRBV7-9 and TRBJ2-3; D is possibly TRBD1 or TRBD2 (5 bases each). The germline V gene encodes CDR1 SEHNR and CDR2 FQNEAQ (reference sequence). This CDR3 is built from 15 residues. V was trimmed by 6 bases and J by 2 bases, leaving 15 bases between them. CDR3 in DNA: TGTGCCAGCAGACCAATCCAGGGAGACACAGATACGCAGTATTTT. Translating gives CASRPIQGDTDTQYF. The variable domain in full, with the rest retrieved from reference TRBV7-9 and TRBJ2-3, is DTGVSQNPRHKITKRGQNVTFRCDPISEHNRLYWYRQTLGQGPEFLTYFQNEAQLEKSRLLSDRFSAERPKGSFSTLEIQRTEQGDSAMYLCASRPIQGDTDTQYFGPGTRLTVL.

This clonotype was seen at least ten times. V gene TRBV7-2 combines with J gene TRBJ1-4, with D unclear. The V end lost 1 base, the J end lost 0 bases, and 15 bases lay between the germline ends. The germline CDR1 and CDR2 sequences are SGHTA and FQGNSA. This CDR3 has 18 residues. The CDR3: CASSLGEGYTSTNEKLFF. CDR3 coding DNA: TGTGCCAGCAGCTTAGGAGAGGGTTACACGTCAACTAATGAAAAACTGTTTTTT.

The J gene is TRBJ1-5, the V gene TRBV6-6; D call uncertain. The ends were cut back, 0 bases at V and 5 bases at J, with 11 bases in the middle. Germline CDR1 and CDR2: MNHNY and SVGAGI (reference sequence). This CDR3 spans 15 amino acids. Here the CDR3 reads CASSYSWDVDQPQHF. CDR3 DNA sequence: TGTGCCAGCAGTTACTCTTGGGATGTGGATCAGCCCCAGCATTTT.

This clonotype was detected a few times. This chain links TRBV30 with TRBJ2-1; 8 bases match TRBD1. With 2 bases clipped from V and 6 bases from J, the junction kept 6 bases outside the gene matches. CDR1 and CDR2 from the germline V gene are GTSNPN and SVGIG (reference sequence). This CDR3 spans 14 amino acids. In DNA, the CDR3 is TGTGCCTGGAGTTTAAGGGGACAGGTCAATGAGCAGTTCTTC. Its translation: CAWSLRGQVNEQFF. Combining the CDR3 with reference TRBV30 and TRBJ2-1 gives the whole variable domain SQTIHQWPATLVQPVGSPLSLECTVEGTSNPNLYWYRQAAGRGLQLLFYSVGIGQISSEVPQNLSASRPQDRQFILSSKKLLLSDSGFYLCAWSLRGQVNEQFFGPGTRLTVL.

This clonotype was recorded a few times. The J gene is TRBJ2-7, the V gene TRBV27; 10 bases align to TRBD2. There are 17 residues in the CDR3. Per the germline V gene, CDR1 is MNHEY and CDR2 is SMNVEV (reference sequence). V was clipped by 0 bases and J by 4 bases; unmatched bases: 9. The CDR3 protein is CASSLSVPSGSGYEQYF. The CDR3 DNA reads TGTGCCAGCAGTTTATCCGTCCCTAGCGGGAGTGGATACGAGCAGTACTTC.

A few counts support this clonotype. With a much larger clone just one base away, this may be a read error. The CDR3: CSMMDREYTEAFF. DNA for the CDR3: TGCAGCATGATGGACAGGGAGTACACTGAAGCTTTCTTT. The chain joins TRBV29-1 to TRBJ1-1; 8 bases fit TRBD1. Germline V gene lookup returns CDR1 SQVTM and CDR2 ANQGSEA. The CDR3 is made up of 13 amino acids. Trimming cost V 8 bases and J 3 bases; bases outside gene matches: 8. The full variable domain, its missing parts supplied by reference TRBV29-1 and TRBJ1-1, is SAVISQKPSRDICQRGTSLTIQCQVDSQVTMMFWYRQQPGQSLTLIATANQGSEATYESGFVIDKFPISRPNLTFSTLTVSNMSPEDSSIYLCSMMDREYTEAFFGQGTRLTVV.

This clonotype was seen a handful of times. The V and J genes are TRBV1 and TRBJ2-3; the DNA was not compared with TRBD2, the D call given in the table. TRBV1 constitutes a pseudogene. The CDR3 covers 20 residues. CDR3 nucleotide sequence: TGCACCAGCAGCCAAGACAGGAGACTAGCGGGGGGGCCTTGCACAGATACGCAGTATTTT. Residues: CTSSQDRRLAGGPCTDTQYF.

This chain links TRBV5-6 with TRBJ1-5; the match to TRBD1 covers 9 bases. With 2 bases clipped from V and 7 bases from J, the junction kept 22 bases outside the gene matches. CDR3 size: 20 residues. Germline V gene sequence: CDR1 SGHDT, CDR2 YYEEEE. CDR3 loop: CASSFKNAGTGNPYEQPQHF. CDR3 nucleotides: TGTGCCAGCAGCTTCAAAAACGCCGGGACAGGGAATCCATATGAACAGCCCCAGCATTTT.

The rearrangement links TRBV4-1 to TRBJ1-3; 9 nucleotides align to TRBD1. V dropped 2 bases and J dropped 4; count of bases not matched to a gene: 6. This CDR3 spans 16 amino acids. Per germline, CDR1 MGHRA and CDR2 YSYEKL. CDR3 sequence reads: CASSQQGQGGGNTIYF. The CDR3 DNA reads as TGCGCCAGCAGCCAACAGGGACAGGGTGGGGGAAACACCATATATTTT.

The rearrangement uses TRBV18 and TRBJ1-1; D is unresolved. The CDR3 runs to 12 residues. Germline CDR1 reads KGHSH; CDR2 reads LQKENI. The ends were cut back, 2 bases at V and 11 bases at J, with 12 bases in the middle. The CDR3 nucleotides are TGTGCCAGCTCACCAACGACGGTCGAGGCTTTCTTT. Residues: CASSPTTVEAFF.

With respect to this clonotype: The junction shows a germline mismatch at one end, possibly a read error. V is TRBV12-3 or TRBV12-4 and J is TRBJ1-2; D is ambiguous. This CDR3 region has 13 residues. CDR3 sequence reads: CASGFPGNYGYTF. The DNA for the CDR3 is TGTGCCAGCGGTTTCCCAGGAAACTATGGCTACACCTTC.

CDR3 sequence reads: CATSRARGLVDEKLFF. DNA for the CDR3: TGTGCCACCAGCAGAGCCAGGGGGCTTGTAGACGAAAAACTGTTTTTT. The chain employs TRBV15 and TRBJ1-4; 8 bases map to TRBD1. The CDR3 extends over 16 amino acids. Germline loops: CDR1 LNHNV, CDR2 YYDKDF (reference sequence). V was clipped by 1 base and J by 8 bases; unmatched bases: 9. The full variable domain, in which reference TRBV15 and TRBJ1-4 provide the parts outside the CDR3, is DAMVIQNPRYQVTQFGKPVTLSCSQTLNHNVMYWYQQKSSQAPKLLFHYYDKDFNNEADTPDNFQSRRPNTSFCFLDIRSPGLGDTAMYLCATSRARGLVDEKLFFGSGTQLSVL.

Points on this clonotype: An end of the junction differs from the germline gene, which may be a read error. The CDR3 DNA reads TGTGCCAGCAGCTTCCGAGCCAGGTCGACAGGAGGGGCAGATACGCGGTATTTT. This codes for CASSFRARSTGGADTRYF. This chain connects TRBV11-3 to TRBJ2-3, with D possibly called TRBD1 or TRBD2 (6 bases each). Germline-derived CDR1 and CDR2 are SGHNT and YENEEA. This CDR3 comprises 18 residues.

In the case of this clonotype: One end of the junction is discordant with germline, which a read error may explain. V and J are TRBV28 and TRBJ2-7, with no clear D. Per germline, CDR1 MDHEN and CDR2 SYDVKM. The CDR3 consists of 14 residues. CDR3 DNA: TGTGCCAGCAGCATTGGCGTGAGAACCTACGAGCAGTGCTTC. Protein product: CASSIGVRTYEQCF.

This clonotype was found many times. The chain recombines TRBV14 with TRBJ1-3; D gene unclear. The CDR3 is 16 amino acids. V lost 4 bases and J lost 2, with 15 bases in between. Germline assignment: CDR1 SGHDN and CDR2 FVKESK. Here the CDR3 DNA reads TGTGCCAGCAGCCCAAGAGATGTTTCGACTGGAAACACCATATATTTT. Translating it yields CASSPRDVSTGNTIYF.

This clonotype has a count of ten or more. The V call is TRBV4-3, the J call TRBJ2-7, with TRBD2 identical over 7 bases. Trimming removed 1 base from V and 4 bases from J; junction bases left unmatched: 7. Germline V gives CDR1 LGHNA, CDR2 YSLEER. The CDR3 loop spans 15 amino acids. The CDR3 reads CASSQGGQRGYEQYF. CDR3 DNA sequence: TGCGCCAGCAGCCAAGGTGGCCAGCGGGGTTACGAGCAGTACTTC.

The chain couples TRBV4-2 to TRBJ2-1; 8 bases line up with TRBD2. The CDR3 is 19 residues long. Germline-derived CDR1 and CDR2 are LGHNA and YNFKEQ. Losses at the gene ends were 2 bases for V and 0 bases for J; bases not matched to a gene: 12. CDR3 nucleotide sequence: TGTGCCAGCAGCCAACAGCTCGCGGGAGGTGCGAGCTCCTACAATGAGCAGTTCTTC. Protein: CASSQQLAGGASSYNEQFF.

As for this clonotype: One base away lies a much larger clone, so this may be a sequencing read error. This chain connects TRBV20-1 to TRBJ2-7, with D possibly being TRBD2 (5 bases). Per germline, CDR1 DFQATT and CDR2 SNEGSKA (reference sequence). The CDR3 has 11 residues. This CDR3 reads CSAERVGEQCF. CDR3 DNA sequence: TGCAGTGCCGAGAGGGTAGGCGAGCAGTGCTTC.

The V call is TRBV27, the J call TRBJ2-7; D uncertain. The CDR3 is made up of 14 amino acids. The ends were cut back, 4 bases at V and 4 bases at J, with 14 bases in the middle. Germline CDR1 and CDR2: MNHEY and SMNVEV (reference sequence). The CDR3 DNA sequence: TGTGCCAGCAGTTGGGCAGGCCCCCAGTACGAGCAGTACTTC. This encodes CASSWAGPQYEQYF.

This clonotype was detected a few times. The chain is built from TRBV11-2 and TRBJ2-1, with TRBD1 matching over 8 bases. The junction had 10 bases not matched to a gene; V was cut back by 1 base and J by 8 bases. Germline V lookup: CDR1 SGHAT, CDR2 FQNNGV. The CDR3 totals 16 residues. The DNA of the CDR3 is TGTGCCAGCAGCTTAGGGGGCCGACAGGGGTTCGATGAGCAGTTCTTC. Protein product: CASSLGGRQGFDEQFF.